This is a list of T cell receptor beta chains from one sample in a study of blood T cell repertoires in COVID-19. Sequencing was performed with immunoSEQ multiplex PCR; in TCRdb, only in-frame clones are kept and a portion is missing. The sample lists about 150,000 clones; 84% were seen once. Material: peripheral blood. These receptors were collected from a human donor in a cohort sampled during active COVID-19. CDR3s include the opening cysteine and the closing phenylalanine or tryptophan. The D gene is left open where the match is weak. Clone size appears in some rows only: once, few, many, or a class for an expanded clone.

CDR3aa: CASSPREGKNIQYF
CDR3nt: TGTGCCAGCAGCCCCCGGGAAGGTAAAAACATTCAGTACTTC
j_gene: TRBJ2-4
abundance: NA
v_gene: TRBV3-1/TRBV3-2
d_gene: NA

CDR3aa: CASSLATNTGELFF
CDR3nt: TGCGCCAGCAGCTTGGCCACGAACACCGGGGAGCTGTTTTTT
j_gene: TRBJ2-2
abundance: NA
v_gene: TRBV5-1
d_gene: NA

CDR3aa: CASSPGTRNTGELFF
CDR3nt: TGTGCCAGCAGCCCCGGGACACGTAACACCGGGGAGCTGTTTTTT
j_gene: TRBJ2-2
abundance: NA
v_gene: TRBV11-3
d_gene: NA

CDR3aa: CASSRGLAYGYTF
CDR3nt: TGTGCCAGCAGCAGGGGCTTGGCATACGGCTACACCTTC
j_gene: TRBJ1-2
abundance: many
v_gene: TRBV14
d_gene: NA

CDR3aa: CAINDRGATGELFF
CDR3nt: TGTGCCATCAACGACAGGGGGGCCACCGGGGAGCTGTTTTTT
j_gene: TRBJ2-2
abundance: NA
v_gene: TRBV10-3
d_gene: TRBD1

CDR3aa: CASSLAREGNSPLHF
CDR3nt: TGTGCCAGCAGCTTAGCCAGGGAGGGAAATTCACCCCTCCACTTT
j_gene: TRBJ1-6
abundance: NA
v_gene: TRBV11-2
d_gene: NA

CDR3aa: CASSLNRPTDTQYF
CDR3nt: TGCGCCAGCAGCTTGAACAGGCCCACAGATACGCAGTATTTT
j_gene: TRBJ2-3
abundance: NA
v_gene: TRBV5-1
d_gene: NA

CDR3aa: CAISDPTGGREKLFF
CDR3nt: TGTGCCATCAGTGATCCGACAGGGGGACGGGAAAAACTGTTTTTT
j_gene: TRBJ1-4
abundance: NA
v_gene: TRBV10-3
d_gene: TRBD1

CDR3aa: CASSSPEGRGAAFF
CDR3nt: TGTGCCAGCAGTTCCCCCGAGGGGAGGGGGGCAGCTTTCTTT
j_gene: TRBJ1-1
abundance: NA
v_gene: TRBV6-5
d_gene: NA

CDR3aa: CASSGAGGIDTQYF
CDR3nt: TGCGCCAGCAGCGGGGCAGGGGGAATAGATACGCAGTATTTT
j_gene: TRBJ2-3
abundance: NA
v_gene: TRBV4-1
d_gene: TRBD1

CDR3aa: CASQTSGGTDTQYF
CDR3nt: TGTGCCAGCCAGACTAGCGGGGGGACAGATACGCAGTATTTT
j_gene: TRBJ2-3
abundance: NA
v_gene: TRBV6-6
d_gene: TRBD2

CDR3aa: CASSLALVPFF
CDR3nt: TGTGCCAGCAGCTTAGCGCTAGTGCCGTTCTTC
j_gene: TRBJ2-1
abundance: NA
v_gene: TRBV7-2
d_gene: NA

CDR3aa: CASGQDSNYGYTF
CDR3nt: TGTGCCAGCGGACAGGATTCTAACTATGGCTACACCTTC
j_gene: TRBJ1-2
abundance: NA
v_gene: TRBV2
d_gene: TRBD1

CDR3aa: CAISEYGEGEPQHF
CDR3nt: TGTGCCATCAGTGAGTACGGAGAAGGGGAGCCCCAGCATTTT
j_gene: TRBJ1-5
abundance: NA
v_gene: TRBV10-3
d_gene: NA

CDR3aa: CASSFRGRNTGELFF
CDR3nt: TGTGCCAGCAGCTTCAGGGGGCGAAATACCGGGGAGCTGTTTTTT
j_gene: TRBJ2-2
abundance: NA
v_gene: TRBV6-2/TRBV6-3
d_gene: TRBD1

CDR3aa: CASYRGGNQPQHF
CDR3nt: TGTGCCAGTTACAGGGGTGGCAATCAGCCCCAGCATTTT
j_gene: TRBJ1-5
abundance: NA
v_gene: TRBV19
d_gene: TRBD1

CDR3aa: CASSFTGQGNIGNTIYF
CDR3nt: TGTGCCAGCAGCTTCACTGGACAGGGGAATATCGGAAACACCATATATTTT
j_gene: TRBJ1-3
abundance: NA
v_gene: TRBV5-5
d_gene: TRBD1

CDR3aa: CASSPSPGGNYGYTF
CDR3nt: TGTGCCAGCAGCCCCTCGCCGGGAGGGAACTATGGCTACACCTTC
j_gene: TRBJ1-2
abundance: NA
v_gene: TRBV3-1/TRBV3-2
d_gene: NA

CDR3aa: CASGDRGGPYNEQFF
CDR3nt: TGTGCCAGCGGGGACAGGGGGGGACCTTACAATGAGCAGTTCTTC
j_gene: TRBJ2-1
abundance: NA
v_gene: TRBV2
d_gene: TRBD1

CDR3aa: CSVGKQGGSNEQFF
CDR3nt: TGCAGCGTTGGTAAGCAGGGGGGAAGCAATGAGCAGTTCTTC
j_gene: TRBJ2-1
abundance: NA
v_gene: TRBV29-1
d_gene: NA

CDR3aa: CASSLKELPGQPNTEAFF
CDR3nt: TGTGCCAGCAGCTTGAAGGAGTTACCCGGACAGCCGAACACTGAAGCTTTCTTT
j_gene: TRBJ1-1
abundance: few
v_gene: TRBV5-5
d_gene: NA

CDR3aa: CASSSPRGLNEKLFF
CDR3nt: TGTGCCAGTAGTAGTCCGCGGGGGCTTAATGAAAAACTGTTTTTT
j_gene: TRBJ1-4
abundance: NA
v_gene: TRBV19
d_gene: NA

CDR3aa: CASSLGGQGAHNEQFF
CDR3nt: TGTGCCAGCAGCTTAGGGGGACAGGGGGCGCACAATGAGCAGTTCTTC
j_gene: TRBJ2-1
abundance: NA
v_gene: TRBV11-3
d_gene: TRBD1

CDR3aa: CASKETGAGKTQYF
CDR3nt: TGTGCCAGCAAAGAGACAGGGGCGGGGAAGACCCAGTACTTC
j_gene: TRBJ2-5
abundance: NA
v_gene: TRBV7-9
d_gene: TRBD1

CDR3aa: CAIERQASGTQYF
CDR3nt: TGTGCCATAGAGCGGCAGGCTAGCGGTACGCAGTATTTT
j_gene: TRBJ2-3
abundance: once
v_gene: TRBV15
d_gene: TRBD2

CDR3aa: CASTTSGGTSSYNEQFF
CDR3nt: TGTGCCAGCACGACTAGCGGGGGAACGAGCTCCTACAATGAGCAGTTCTTC
j_gene: TRBJ2-1
abundance: once
v_gene: TRBV5-4
d_gene: TRBD2

CDR3aa: CASRQIHRDDGYTF
CDR3nt: TGTGCCAGCAGACAAATTCACAGGGACGATGGCTACACCTTC
j_gene: TRBJ1-2
abundance: NA
v_gene: TRBV5-4
d_gene: NA

CDR3aa: CASAERPGQGYSPLHF
CDR3nt: TGCGCCAGCGCGGAAAGACCGGGACAGGGGTATTCACCCCTCCACTTT
j_gene: TRBJ1-6
abundance: NA
v_gene: TRBV5-1
d_gene: TRBD1

CDR3aa: CASSTDRGHGYTF
CDR3nt: TGTGCCAGCAGCACGGACAGGGGGCATGGCTACACCTTC
j_gene: TRBJ1-2
abundance: NA
v_gene: TRBV11-3
d_gene: TRBD1

CDR3aa: CASSTPGLPGYGYTF
CDR3nt: TGTGCCAGTAGTACCCCGGGTCTCCCAGGGTATGGCTACACCTTC
j_gene: TRBJ1-2
abundance: NA
v_gene: TRBV19
d_gene: NA

CDR3aa: CSVEMNRGREQYF
CDR3nt: TGCAGCGTTGAAATGAACAGGGGGCGCGAGCAGTACTTC
j_gene: TRBJ2-7
abundance: NA
v_gene: TRBV29-1
d_gene: TRBD1

CDR3aa: CASSRLRENTGELFF
CDR3nt: TGCGCCAGCAGCCGTTTGAGGGAGAACACCGGGGAGCTGTTTTTT
j_gene: TRBJ2-2
abundance: NA
v_gene: TRBV5-1
d_gene: NA

CDR3aa: CASSLDTGGRDGYTF
CDR3nt: TGCGCCAGCAGCTTGGACACAGGGGGCCGAGATGGCTACACCTTC
j_gene: TRBJ1-2
abundance: NA
v_gene: TRBV5-1
d_gene: TRBD1

CDR3aa: CASSFGTGLPTDTQYF
CDR3nt: TGTGCCAGCAGCTTTGGGACAGGCCTTCCCACAGATACGCAGTATTTT
j_gene: TRBJ2-3
abundance: NA
v_gene: TRBV5-4
d_gene: TRBD1

CDR3aa: CASSPGTTLGGELFF
CDR3nt: TGTGCCAGCAGCCCCGGGACTACCCTCGGCGGGGAGCTGTTTTTT
j_gene: TRBJ2-2
abundance: NA
v_gene: TRBV7-2
d_gene: TRBD2

CDR3aa: CASRQGQGNQPQHF
CDR3nt: TGTGCCAGCAGGCAAGGACAGGGGAATCAGCCCCAGCATTTT
j_gene: TRBJ1-5
abundance: NA
v_gene: TRBV2
d_gene: TRBD1

CDR3aa: CASSLGGGAQNEQFF
CDR3nt: TGTGCCAGCAGCTTGGGAGGGGGGGCGCAGAATGAGCAGTTCTTC
j_gene: TRBJ2-1
abundance: NA
v_gene: TRBV5-4
d_gene: NA

CDR3aa: CASSRRQGHGYTF
CDR3nt: TGTGCCAGCAGCCGCCGACAGGGACATGGCTACACCTTC
j_gene: TRBJ1-2
abundance: NA
v_gene: TRBV5-6
d_gene: TRBD1

CDR3aa: CASSYWGTSGSHEQFF
CDR3nt: TGTGCCAGTAGTTATTGGGGGACTAGCGGGAGTCATGAGCAGTTCTTC
j_gene: TRBJ2-1
abundance: NA
v_gene: TRBV19
d_gene: TRBD2

CDR3aa: CASSAQGANQPQHF
CDR3nt: TGTGCCAGCTCCGCCCAGGGGGCCAATCAGCCCCAGCATTTT
j_gene: TRBJ1-5
abundance: NA
v_gene: TRBV2
d_gene: TRBD1

CDR3aa: CASSLGEKYTGELFF
CDR3nt: TGTGCCAGCAGCTTAGGAGAGAAGTACACCGGGGAGCTGTTTTTT
j_gene: TRBJ2-2
abundance: NA
v_gene: TRBV7-2
d_gene: NA

CDR3aa: CASSLVGGSYNEQFF
CDR3nt: TGTGCCAGCAGCCTTGTTGGGGGGTCCTACAATGAGCAGTTCTTC
j_gene: TRBJ2-1
abundance: NA
v_gene: TRBV5-5
d_gene: NA

CDR3aa: CASRYSAQETQYF
CDR3nt: TGTGCCAGCAGGTACAGTGCCCAAGAGACCCAGTACTTC
j_gene: TRBJ2-5
abundance: NA
v_gene: TRBV2
d_gene: NA

CDR3aa: CASSFQAETGNTIYF
CDR3nt: TGTGCCAGCAGCTTCCAGGCAGAGACTGGAAACACCATATATTTT
j_gene: TRBJ1-3
abundance: NA
v_gene: TRBV11-3
d_gene: NA

CDR3aa: CASSEQTGTNTGELFF
CDR3nt: TGTGCCAGCAGTGAACAGACAGGAACGAACACCGGGGAGCTGTTTTTT
j_gene: TRBJ2-2
abundance: NA
v_gene: TRBV6-1
d_gene: NA

CDR3aa: CASRGQGNSPLHF
CDR3nt: TGTGCCAGCAGGGGACAGGGGAATTCACCCCTCCACTTT
j_gene: TRBJ1-6
abundance: NA
v_gene: TRBV3-1/TRBV3-2
d_gene: TRBD1

CDR3aa: CASSLVVSGSKSYNEQFF
CDR3nt: TGTGCCAGCAGCTTAGTTGTTAGCGGGAGCAAGTCCTACAATGAGCAGTTCTTC
j_gene: TRBJ2-1
abundance: few
v_gene: TRBV7-2
d_gene: TRBD2

CDR3aa: CASSQSPGTDSYEQYF
CDR3nt: TGCGCCAGCAGCCAAAGTCCCGGGACAGACTCCTACGAGCAGTACTTC
j_gene: TRBJ2-7
abundance: NA
v_gene: TRBV4-3
d_gene: TRBD1

CDR3aa: CASSESTSGGTDTQYF
CDR3nt: TGCGCCAGCAGTGAGTCCACTAGCGGGGGCACAGATACGCAGTATTTT
j_gene: TRBJ2-3
abundance: few
v_gene: TRBV10-2
d_gene: TRBD2

CDR3aa: CASSVWGVYGYTF
CDR3nt: TGTGCCAGCAGCGTATGGGGAGTCTATGGCTACACCTTC
j_gene: TRBJ1-2
abundance: few
v_gene: TRBV5-6
d_gene: NA